These T cell receptor beta chains were read from a single sample in a study of blood T cell repertoires in COVID-19. Using immunoSEQ multiplex PCR, the repertoire was profiled, and TCRdb retains in-frame clones only, with some absent. The sample includes 180,000 or so clones, about 85% of them seen just once. Sequencing used peripheral blood. All receptors derive from an older woman with acute or convalescent COVID-19. Both conserved end residues are part of each CDR3. A D gene is named only where the DNA matches it firmly. Clone size appears in some rows only: once, few, many, or a class for an expanded clone.

cdr3_aa	cdr3_nt	clone_size	d_call	v_call	j_call
CASSKQPPANTGELFF	TGTGCCAGCAGTAAACAGCCCCCCGCGAACACCGGGGAGCTGTTTTTT	NA	NA	TRBV2	TRBJ2-2
CAIRDSPDQPQHF	TGTGCCATCAGGGACAGTCCGGATCAGCCCCAGCATTTT	NA	NA	TRBV10-3	TRBJ1-5
CASNLGSRRNNEQFF	TGTGCCAGCAACTTAGGGTCCAGAAGAAACAATGAGCAGTTCTTC	NA	NA	TRBV11-2	TRBJ2-1
CASSLSGSSYNEQFF	TGCGCCAGCAGCTTGAGCGGGAGCTCCTACAATGAGCAGTTCTTC	NA	TRBD2	TRBV5-1	TRBJ2-1
CASSLRDRETEAFF	TGCGCCAGCAGCTTGAGGGACAGGGAAACTGAAGCTTTCTTT	NA	TRBD1	TRBV5-1	TRBJ1-1
CASYPWSGQGNYGYTF	TGTGCCAGTTATCCTTGGTCGGGACAGGGCAACTATGGCTACACCTTC	NA	TRBD1	TRBV27	TRBJ1-2
CASSLGATGTGETQYF	TGCGCCAGCAGCTTGGGGGCGACAGGGACCGGGGAGACCCAGTACTTC	NA	TRBD1	TRBV5-1	TRBJ2-5
CSVVIGGPYGYTF	TGCAGCGTTGTTATTGGAGGGCCGTATGGCTACACCTTC	NA	NA	TRBV29-1	TRBJ1-2
CASSLAGQSTDTQYF	TGTGCCAGCAGCTTAGCGGGACAGAGCACAGATACGCAGTATTTT	NA	TRBD1	TRBV7-2	TRBJ2-3
CASSLTGGKNEQYF	TGCGCCAGCAGCCTGACAGGGGGCAAGAACGAGCAGTACTTC	NA	TRBD1	TRBV5-1	TRBJ2-7
CASRPRQGHYGYTF	TGCGCCAGCAGACCGAGACAGGGCCACTATGGCTACACCTTC	NA	TRBD1	TRBV5-1	TRBJ1-2
CASSLSAGDRNEQFF	TGTGCCAGCAGTTTATCAGCGGGAGATAGGAATGAGCAGTTCTTC	NA	TRBD2	TRBV27	TRBJ2-1
CASSLTPLNTEAFF	TGTGCCAGCAGCCTGACACCATTGAACACTGAAGCTTTCTTT	NA	NA	TRBV11-2	TRBJ1-1
CASSGLAGTYNEQFF	TGTGCCAGCAGCGGACTAGCGGGTACTTACAATGAGCAGTTCTTC	NA	TRBD2	TRBV3-1/TRBV3-2	TRBJ2-1
CASKNRQNTGELFF	TGTGCCAGTAAGAATCGACAGAACACCGGGGAGCTGTTTTTT	few	NA	TRBV19	TRBJ2-2
CASNRDRDTEAFF	TGCGCCAGCAACCGGGACAGGGACACTGAAGCTTTCTTT	few	TRBD1	TRBV10-1	TRBJ1-1
CASSLERFGYTF	TGTGCCAGCAGCTTAGAGAGGTTTGGCTACACCTTC	NA	NA	TRBV7-8	TRBJ1-2
CAWSREDNEQFF	TGTGCCTGGAGTAGGGAGGACAATGAGCAGTTCTTC	once	NA	TRBV30	TRBJ2-1
CASSLLGALNTEAFF	TGTGCCAGCAGTTTATTAGGGGCCCTGAACACTGAAGCTTTCTTT	NA	NA	TRBV28	TRBJ1-1
CASSFLSGEAFF	TGTGCCAGCAGTTTCTTATCGGGGGAAGCTTTCTTT	once	NA	TRBV12-3/TRBV12-4	TRBJ1-1
CASNLGQGYNEQYF	TGTGCCAGCAACCTTGGACAGGGATATAACGAGCAGTACTTC	NA	TRBD1	TRBV6-5	TRBJ2-7
CASSSDRNQPQHF	TGTGCCAGCAGTTCGGACAGGAATCAGCCCCAGCATTTT	NA	TRBD1	TRBV2	TRBJ1-5
CASRNSGGDVYGYTF	TGTGCCAGCAGGAACTCAGGGGGCGATGTCTATGGCTACACCTTC	once	TRBD1	TRBV6-5	TRBJ1-2
CASSFTGTGANVLTF	TGTGCCAGCAGTTTTACAGGGACAGGGGCCAACGTCCTGACTTTC	NA	NA	TRBV6-5	TRBJ2-6
CASSSGQVGTEAFF	TGTGCCAGCAGCTCTGGACAGGTGGGGACTGAAGCTTTCTTT	NA	TRBD1	TRBV7-8	TRBJ1-1
CASSPTGRANEQFF	TGTGCCAGCAGCCCCACCGGGAGGGCCAATGAGCAGTTCTTC	NA	TRBD2	TRBV7-3	TRBJ2-1
CASSSKTSREQFF	TGTGCCAGCAGTTCGAAGACTAGCCGTGAGCAGTTCTTC	NA	TRBD2	TRBV12-3/TRBV12-4	TRBJ2-1
CASSHAPLLAVEETQYF	TGTGCCAGCAGCCATGCCCCCCTACTAGCGGTAGAAGAGACCCAGTACTTC	NA	TRBD2	TRBV3-1/TRBV3-2	TRBJ2-5
CASSYSDRGYEQYF	TGTGCCAGCAGTTACTCGGACAGGGGGTACGAGCAGTACTTC	NA	TRBD1	TRBV6-5	TRBJ2-7
CASSWETEAFF	TGTGCCAGCAGCTGGGAGACAGAAGCTTTCTTT	NA	NA	TRBV3-1/TRBV3-2	TRBJ1-1
CASRYIGGNIQYF	TGTGCCAGCAGGTACATTGGCGGGAACATTCAGTACTTC	NA	NA	TRBV12-3/TRBV12-4	TRBJ2-4
CASSSTVEQYF	TGTGCCAGCAGCTCCACAGTGGAGCAGTACTTC	NA	NA	TRBV11-2	TRBJ2-7
CASSFLVQGGPSTSTDTQYF	TGTGCCAGCAGCTTTCTTGTCCAGGGGGGACCTTCAACTAGCACAGATACGCAGTATTTT	NA	NA	TRBV6-6	TRBJ2-3
CASSYSNTQYF	TGTGCCAGCAGTTACAGCAATACGCAGTATTTT	NA	NA	TRBV6-5	TRBJ2-3
CASSFTGTHNEQFF	TGTGCCAGCAGTTTCACCGGGACTCACAATGAGCAGTTCTTC	once	NA	TRBV27	TRBJ2-1
CASSPLSGSSYNEQFF	TGCGCCAGCAGCCCCCTGAGCGGGAGCTCCTACAATGAGCAGTTCTTC	NA	TRBD2	TRBV5-1	TRBJ2-1
CASIGVKGEKLFF	TGTGCCAGCATAGGGGTAAAGGGGGAAAAACTGTTTTTT	NA	NA	TRBV12-3/TRBV12-4	TRBJ1-4
CASSGLTGGEAFF	TGTGCCAGCAGCGGCCTGACAGGGGGAGAAGCTTTCTTT	NA	TRBD1	TRBV6-5	TRBJ1-1
CASSTQEGYGYTF	TGTGCCAGCAGTACACAAGAGGGCTATGGCTACACCTTC	NA	NA	TRBV6-5	TRBJ1-2
CASSLRLAGGWGDTGELFF	TGTGCCAGCAGCTTAAGGCTAGCGGGAGGTTGGGGAGACACCGGGGAGCTGTTTTTT	NA	TRBD2	TRBV7-8	TRBJ2-2
CASSLGQTNTEAFF	TGCGCCAGCAGCCTGGGACAAACGAACACTGAAGCTTTCTTT	NA	NA	TRBV4-1	TRBJ1-1
CASSGGTWDEKLFF	TGTGCCAGCAGTGGGGGGACATGGGATGAAAAACTGTTTTTT	NA	NA	TRBV2	TRBJ1-4
CASRFHGEQYF	TGTGCCAGCAGGTTCCACGGGGAGCAGTACTTC	NA	NA	TRBV6-5	TRBJ2-7
CASSQPGTSGSADEQFF	TGTGCCAGCAGCCAACCCGGGACTAGCGGGAGCGCAGATGAGCAGTTCTTC	NA	TRBD2	TRBV3-1/TRBV3-2	TRBJ2-1
CASSLTVNTEAFF	TGTGCCAGCAGCCTGACAGTTAACACTGAAGCTTTCTTT	NA	NA	TRBV3-1/TRBV3-2	TRBJ1-1
CASNVLGGQGNYGYTF	TGTGCCAGTAACGTATTGGGGGGACAGGGGAACTATGGCTACACCTTC	few	TRBD1	TRBV19	TRBJ1-2